This T cell receptor beta chain was sequenced during a study of T-cell memory formation after mild COVID-19. Study-wide context: In these data, TCR clusters were largely donor specific. Study-level findings and limits: Pre-infection memory showed some responding clones, and this suggested that cross-reactive memory joined. Most CD4+ clones that shrank were in CM and EM, while CD8+ ones turned up in EMRA.

The 5'RACE method, run with constant-segment primers, produced TCR alpha and TCR beta cDNA libraries (carrying sample barcodes and UMIs). TCRdb re-called the 5' RACE reads through MiXCR, storing one row per CDR3 protein. The sample includes some 50,000 distinct CDR3 sequences, around 10% of them seen just once. Trimming left V 4 bases short and J 6 bases short, with 13 bases between. The germline V gene has CDR1 SGHRS and CDR2 YFSETQ. The CDR3 loop spans 14 amino acids. This clonotype was seen a few times. Its antigen is undetermined. The sample comprised PBMCs or a T cell subset sorted from them (not recorded which). This receptor was taken from a man in his late teens or twenties who had mild COVID-19 (a few samples of this study predate the infection). Cell type and time point are not known. V gene TRBV5-1 combines with J gene TRBJ1-4; maybe TRBD1 (6 bases). The chain's CDR3 is CASSDPGADEKLFF. The CDR3 coding sequence is TGCGCCAGCAGCGACCCGGGGGCTGATGAAAAACTGTTTTTT. Full variable domain (remainder filled in from reference TRBV5-1 and TRBJ1-4): KAGVTQTPRYLIKTRGQQVTLSCSPISGHRSVSWYQQTPGQGLQFLFEYFSETQRNKGNFPGRFSGRQFSNSRSEMNVSTLELGDSALYLCASSDPGADEKLFFGSGTQLSVL.